This T cell receptor (beta chain) was recovered during a study of OX40 agonist ivuxolimab in advanced cancers. Here immunoSEQ multiplex PCR was the method, and the copy in TCRdb shows in-frame clones only, minus some. In the table there are 83,000 or so clones, 85% to 95% of which are singletons. The CDR3 is made up of 13 amino acids. The V end was cut by 3 bases, the J end by 14 bases, with 17 bases between. CDR1 and CDR2 from the germline V gene are SGHDN and FVKESK. The sequenced sample was CD4+ or CD8+ T cells sorted from blood, obtained in a trial of the OX40 agonist ivuxolimab. The chain couples TRBV14 to TRBJ2-1; D is possibly TRBD2 (6 bases). The TCR originated in an adult with an advanced solid tumor such as melanoma, head and neck, liver or kidney cancer. This CDR3 reads CASSHGTGTPKFF. CDR3 nucleotides: TGTGCCAGCAGCCACGGAACCGGGACTCCGAAGTTCTTC.